The 28 T cell receptor beta chains below were found in one sample sequenced in a study of cytomegalovirus exposure and HLA in healthy donors. Amplification used 60 Vbeta primers and 13 Jbeta primers. Using immunoSEQ multiplex PCR, the repertoire was profiled, and TCRdb retains in-frame clones only, with some absent. Altogether roughly 120,000 clones are present, roughly 71% being singletons, with the ten largest covering under 6.5%. Sequencing used PBMCs. The receptors originated from a woman in her sixties or seventies in good health and CMV-seropositive.

This clone turned up a few times. The chain links TRBV2 to TRBJ1-1; TRBD1 is a possible D gene (6 bases). Germline V CDR1 and CDR2: SNHLY, FYNNEI. V gave up 6 bases and J gave up 2 bases, with 13 bases separating them. The CDR3 spans 14 residues. The CDR3 DNA sequence: TGTGCCAGCAGACTACAGGGTAGAAACACTGAAGCTTTCTTT. It translates to CASRLQGRNTEAFF.

This clone was seen a few times. The rearrangement uses TRBV19 and TRBJ1-2, with 11 bases fitting TRBD1. The V segment lost 7 bases and the J segment 6 bases; nucleotides outside the gene matches: 7. Germline loops: CDR1 LNHDA, CDR2 SQIVND (reference sequence). CDR3 length equals 14 residues. CDR3 DNA: TGTGCCAGTACTTCTTGGGGACAGGGGGATGGCTACACCTTC. Its protein product is CASTSWGQGDGYTF. Full variable domain (remainder filled in from reference TRBV19 and TRBJ1-2): DGGITQSPKYLFRKEGQNVTLSCEQNLNHDAMYWYRQDPGQGLRLIYYSQIVNDFQKGDIAEGYSVSREKKESFPLTVTSAQKNPTAFYLCASTSWGQGDGYTFGSGTRLTVV.

This clone was detected a few times. The V call is TRBV6-5, the J call TRBJ1-2; D may be TRBD1 (6 bases). CDR1 and CDR2 (germline): MNHEY, SVGAGI. This CDR3 has 15 amino acids. V dropped 0 bases and J dropped 4 bases, with 12 bases sitting between them. CDR3 protein: CASSYSNRVPYGYTF. The CDR3 DNA reads as TGTGCCAGCAGTTACTCGAACAGGGTTCCCTATGGCTACACCTTC.

V gene TRBV6-6 combines with J gene TRBJ1-4; D is uncertain. The germline gives CDR1 MNHNY, CDR2 SVGAGI (reference sequence). The CDR3 runs to 14 residues. V gave up 0 bases and J gave up 4 bases, with 6 bases separating them. Here the CDR3 reads CASSYSRNNEKLFF. As DNA, the CDR3 is TGTGCCAGCAGTTACTCCAGGAATAATGAAAAACTGTTTTTT.

The genes are TRBV5-4 and TRBJ2-3; possibly TRBD2 for D (7 bases). Germline V gives CDR1 SGHNT, CDR2 YYREEE (reference sequence). Between the trimmed V and J ends, which lost 5 bases and 0 bases, there was a span of 13 bases. The CDR3 is made up of 15 amino acids. CDR3 sequence reads: CASREGGGSTDTQYF. The CDR3 bases are TGTGCCAGCAGGGAAGGGGGGGGAAGCACAGATACGCAGTATTTT.

The chain combines TRBV6-6 with TRBJ1-2, with a possible D match to TRBD1 (5 bases). V was pared by 7 bases and J by 4 bases, with 16 bases between. CDR1 and CDR2 from the germline V gene are MNHNY and SVGAGI (reference sequence). CDR3 length: 14 residues. The CDR3 spells CASNTQGTGYGYTF. CDR3 bases: TGTGCCAGCAATACGCAGGGAACGGGCTATGGCTACACCTTC.

The sample holds a few counts of this clone. The chain uses TRBV10-3 and TRBJ2-7; 7 bases are a match to TRBD2. In germline, CDR1 is ENHRY, CDR2 SYGVKD. CDR3 length: 13 residues. The junction had 7 bases not matched to a gene; V was cut back by 10 bases and J by 1 base. The CDR3 nucleotides are TGTGCCACAACCGGGACTACTTCCTACGAGCAGTACTTC. Translation gives CATTGTTSYEQYF.

The chain recombines TRBV5-1 with TRBJ1-6; 9 bases are shared with TRBD1. The junction had 2 bases not matched to a gene; V was cut back by 0 bases and J by 7 bases. This CDR3 spans 15 amino acids. Germline CDR1 reads SGHRS; CDR2 reads YFSETQ. CDR3 residues: CASSLGDRDNSPLHF. DNA of the CDR3: TGCGCCAGCAGCTTGGGGGACAGGGACAATTCACCCCTCCACTTT.

The J gene is TRBJ2-1, the V gene TRBV11-2; D is ambiguous. Germline CDR1 SGHAT, CDR2 FQNNGV. The V and J ends lost 2 bases and 9 bases respectively, with 11 bases between them. This CDR3 is built from 13 residues. CDR3 DNA: TGTGCCAGCAGCTTAATGTACTCCATTGAGCAGTTCTTC. This translates into CASSLMYSIEQFF.

This clone occurred a few times. The chain couples TRBV5-6 to TRBJ2-7, with no clear D. The CDR3 contains 13 residues. Trimming removed 5 bases at V and 0 bases at J, with 9 bases between. Germline assignment: CDR1 SGHDT and CDR2 YYEEEE. CDR3 nucleotides: TGTGCCAGCAGGCAAACAGTCTCCTACGAGCAGTACTTC. It codes for CASRQTVSYEQYF.

The CDR3 DNA reads as TGCAGCGTTGAAGGGCGTGGGGGGACAGCCCTAGAGCAGTACTTC. Translated, it gives CSVEGRGGTALEQYF. The chain links TRBV29-1 to TRBJ2-7; perhaps TRBD1 as D (7 bases). The ends were cut back, 1 base at V and 7 bases at J, with 20 bases in the middle. The CDR3 contains 15 residues. Germline assignment: CDR1 SQVTM and CDR2 ANQGSEA.

The chain has TRBV5-8 and TRBJ2-5; D is unclear. V dropped 1 base and J dropped 5 bases, with 9 bases sitting between them. The CDR3 has 13 residues. CDR1 and CDR2 from the germline V gene are SGHTS and YDEGEE. CDR3: CASSLLGEETQYF. The CDR3 bases are TGTGCCAGCAGCTTGCTAGGCGAGGAGACCCAGTACTTC.

The V gene is TRBV27, the J gene TRBJ2-1, with a possible D match to TRBD1 (5 bases). V lost 6 bases and J 5 bases, leaving 14 bases between the germline ends. The CDR3 extends over 14 amino acids. CDR1 is MNHEY, CDR2 SMNVEV, per germline (reference sequence). The CDR3 region has the DNA TGTGCCAGCAGCCGAAGAGACAGCCACAATGAGCAGTTCTTC. The encoded protein is CASSRRDSHNEQFF.

J is TRBJ2-5 and V is TRBV6-5; 14 bases line up with TRBD2. The CDR3 spans 15 residues. The V segment lost 7 bases and the J segment 8 bases; nucleotides outside the gene matches: 9. Germline V CDR1 and CDR2: MNHEY, SVGAGI. The CDR3 loop is CASTPYGTSGGTQYF. The CDR3 region has the DNA TGTGCCAGCACCCCATATGGGACTAGCGGGGGAACCCAGTACTTC.

This clone was detected a few times. The CDR3 bases are TGTGCCAGCAGCTTAGGACTAGCGGGGGGTTACAATGAGCAGTTCTTC. Translating it yields CASSLGLAGGYNEQFF. This chain links TRBV7-2 with TRBJ2-1; TRBD2 agrees at 13 bases. CDR1 is SGHTA and CDR2 is FQGNSA in the germline V gene. The CDR3 has 16 residues. Germline trimming cut 1 base from V and 4 bases from J; bases unmatched to any gene: 1.

V usage is TRBV18 and J usage is TRBJ1-1; TRBD1 is a possible D gene (6 bases). Per the germline V gene, CDR1 is KGHSH and CDR2 is LQKENI. There are 16 residues in the CDR3. Trimming left V 4 bases short and J 1 base short, with 16 bases between. This chain's CDR3 is CASSRGGRGQNTEAFF. In nucleotides, the CDR3 is TGTGCCAGCTCACGGGGGGGAAGGGGACAGAACACTGAAGCTTTCTTT.

The chain recombines TRBV30 with TRBJ2-6, with a possible D match to TRBD1 (6 bases). V was cut by 6 bases and J by 0 bases, with 15 bases left in between. The germline CDR1 and CDR2 sequences are GTSNPN and SVGIG (reference sequence). There are 16 residues in the CDR3. CDR3 sequence reads: CACNRVWVSGANVLTF. In DNA form, the CDR3 reads TGTGCCTGCAACAGGGTTTGGGTCTCTGGGGCCAACGTCCTGACTTTC.

This clone has a single count. J is TRBJ2-3 and V is TRBV5-1; the D gene is possibly TRBD2 (5 bases). The V gene lost 0 bases and the J gene lost 4 bases, with 12 bases spanning the gap. Per germline, CDR1 SGHRS and CDR2 YFSETQ. This CDR3 has 15 residues. CDR3 coding DNA: TGCGCCAGCAGCTTGGTCACGGGGAAAGCAGATACGCAGTATTTT. Translated: CASSLVTGKADTQYF.

The chain links TRBV18 to TRBJ1-1; D remains unclear. V was shortened by 6 bases and J by 4 bases, with 24 bases between the two germline ends. The germline V gene encodes CDR1 KGHSH and CDR2 LQKENI. The CDR3 length is 17 residues. DNA for the CDR3: TGTGCCAGCTCGGTAACGGCCCCCTCAATCCGAGGCACTGAAGCTTTCTTT. Translating gives CASSVTAPSIRGTEAFF.

The chain has TRBV5-1 and TRBJ2-3, with 7 bases aligning to TRBD1. V dropped 4 bases and J dropped 2; count of bases not matched to a gene: 7. The CDR3 length is 15 residues. Germline assignment: CDR1 SGHRS and CDR2 YFSETQ. For the CDR3, the DNA is TGCGCCAGCAGCCAGACAGGGTCCCCCACAGATACGCAGTATTTT. The encoded protein is CASSQTGSPTDTQYF.

There are a few counts of this clone. The gene calls are TRBV6-5 and TRBJ1-2; D is undetermined. The CDR3 spans 11 residues. The germline V gene has CDR1 MNHEY and CDR2 SVGAGI. The CDR3 sequence: CASRGNYGYTF. The CDR3 nucleotides read TGTGCAAGTAGAGGGAACTATGGCTACACCTTC.

A few counts support this clone. V usage is TRBV9 and J usage is TRBJ2-1, with D possibly being TRBD2 (5 bases). This CDR3 is 13 amino acids long. The germline V and J ends were trimmed by 3 bases and 3 bases, with 7 bases remaining between them. The germline V gene has CDR1 SGDLS and CDR2 YYNGEE. The CDR3 DNA reads TGTGCCAGCAGCGGGACTTTCTACAATGAGCAGTTCTTC. This gives the protein CASSGTFYNEQFF.

The chain links TRBV10-2 to TRBJ2-1, with 7 bases fitting TRBD2. Germline V gives CDR1 WSHSY, CDR2 SAAADI. The CDR3 has 14 residues. The V segment lost 5 bases and the J segment 2 bases; nucleotides outside the gene matches: 3. The CDR3 coding sequence is TGCGCCAGCAGTCCAGCGGGGCCCTACAATGAGCAGTTCTTC. Translating gives CASSPAGPYNEQFF.

The J gene is TRBJ2-1, the V gene TRBV6-5; tentatively, D is TRBD1 (6 bases). Trimming removed 4 bases at V and 4 bases at J, with 11 bases between. The CDR3 length is 14 residues. Germline-derived CDR1 and CDR2 are MNHEY and SVGAGI. The CDR3 spells CASSWDTFYNEQFF. As DNA, the CDR3 is TGTGCCAGCAGTTGGGACACTTTTTACAATGAGCAGTTCTTC.

The chain links TRBV27 to TRBJ1-2; 10 positions agree with TRBD1. CDR1 is MNHEY and CDR2 is SMNVEV in the germline V gene (reference sequence). This CDR3 spans 14 amino acids. J was trimmed by 6 bases and V by 6 bases; bases with no gene match: 7. As DNA, the CDR3 is TGTGCCAGCAGGGCGACAGGGGGCGGCCATGGCTACACCTTC. It codes for CASRATGGGHGYTF.

The chain uses TRBV30 and TRBJ1-2; D remains ambiguous. The V gene lost 0 bases and the J gene lost 6 bases, with 11 bases spanning the gap. CDR3 length: 13 amino acids. In germline, CDR1 is GTSNPN, CDR2 SVGIG (reference sequence). The CDR3 coding sequence is TGTGCCTGGAGTGTACGGGATAGAAATGGCTACACCTTC. It translates to CAWSVRDRNGYTF.

V gene TRBV11-3 combines with J gene TRBJ1-5; tentative D call: TRBD1 (5 bases). The CDR3 contains 17 residues. Trimming took off 1 base at V and 4 bases at J, with 17 bases between the two ends. The germline gives CDR1 SGHNT, CDR2 YENEEA. The CDR3 nucleotides are TGTGCCAGCAGCTTAGTAGCGGGAAAAGAGGGGAATCAGCCCCAGCATTTT. This encodes CASSLVAGKEGNQPQHF.

The chain has TRBV5-1 and TRBJ2-1; 15 nucleotides align to TRBD2. CDR1 and CDR2 (germline): SGHRS, YFSETQ. The CDR3 is 14 amino acids. V was pared by 4 bases and J by 15 bases, with 8 bases of the junction left unmatched. In nucleotides, the CDR3 is TGCGCCAGCAGCCTCGGACTAGCGGGGGGGCAGCCGTTCTTC. Its protein is CASSLGLAGGQPFF.